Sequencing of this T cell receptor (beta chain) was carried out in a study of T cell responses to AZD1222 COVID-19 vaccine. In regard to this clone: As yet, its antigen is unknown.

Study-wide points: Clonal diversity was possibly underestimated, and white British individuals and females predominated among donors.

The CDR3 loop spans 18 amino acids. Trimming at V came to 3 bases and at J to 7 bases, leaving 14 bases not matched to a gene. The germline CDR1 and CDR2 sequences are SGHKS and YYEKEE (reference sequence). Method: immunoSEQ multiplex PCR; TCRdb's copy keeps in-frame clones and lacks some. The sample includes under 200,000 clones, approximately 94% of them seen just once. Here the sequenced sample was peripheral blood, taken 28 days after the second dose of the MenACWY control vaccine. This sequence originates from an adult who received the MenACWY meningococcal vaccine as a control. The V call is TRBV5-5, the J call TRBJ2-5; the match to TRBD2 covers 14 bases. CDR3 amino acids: CASSSSEGTSGGRVTQYF. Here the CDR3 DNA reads TGTGCCAGCAGCTCGAGCGAAGGGACTAGCGGGGGTCGGGTGACCCAGTACTTC.